This entry lists 6 T cell receptor beta chains sequenced from one sample in a study of blood T cell repertoires in COVID-19. Clones were read by immunoSEQ multiplex PCR, and TCRdb kept only the in-frame ones, dropping some. The sample has about 380,000 clones; 85% are singletons. The sequencing sample was made of peripheral blood. Every receptor here comes from a woman between 18 and 30 years old with acute or convalescent COVID-19.

The J gene is TRBJ1-2, the V gene TRBV7-6; D unresolved. The V end was cut by 3 bases, the J end by 2 bases, with 13 bases between. This CDR3 region has 15 residues. Germline V gene lookup returns CDR1 SGHVS and CDR2 FNYEAQ. In nucleotides, the CDR3 is TGTGCCAGCAGCTTGGGTCCCGGGAGGAACTATGGCTACACCTTC. Translated, it gives CASSLGPGRNYGYTF.

This clone was detected once. This sequence joins TRBV5-1 and TRBJ2-7; 9 positions agree with TRBD1. Germline loops: CDR1 SGHRS, CDR2 YFSETQ. With V trimmed by 3 bases and J by 4 bases, 5 bases remained unmatched. The length of the CDR3 is 14 residues. CDR3 in DNA: TGCGCCAGCAGCTCCGGGACAGGGCCATACGAGCAGTACTTC. Its translation is CASSSGTGPYEQYF.

The genes are TRBV5-6 and TRBJ2-7, with 7 bases lining up with TRBD1. Germline V gives CDR1 SGHDT, CDR2 YYEEEE. The CDR3 is 14 residues long. V was clipped by 4 bases and J by 0 bases; unmatched bases: 4. DNA of the CDR3: TGTGCCAGCAGCCGGACAGGAGGCTCCTACGAGCAGTACTTC. Translating gives CASSRTGGSYEQYF.

The chain employs TRBV2 and TRBJ1-1, with 9 bases fitting TRBD1. Germline V gives CDR1 SNHLY, CDR2 FYNNEI. V shed 6 bases, J shed 0 bases, and the junction held 23 bases outside the gene matches. The CDR3 runs to 21 residues. The CDR3 DNA follows: TGTGCCAGCAGCCGAGTGCCGGGGACAGGGAGAAACATCGGCATGAACACTGAAGCTTTCTTT. It specifies CASSRVPGTGRNIGMNTEAFF.

The chain has TRBV5-6 and TRBJ1-2; TRBD1 aligns across 7 bases. Trimming cost V 5 bases and J 7 bases; bases outside gene matches: 8. The CDR3 runs 13 residues. Germline V lookup: CDR1 SGHDT, CDR2 YYEEEE. The CDR3 spells CASSAGTEVGYTF. The CDR3 DNA follows: TGTGCCAGCAGTGCCGGGACAGAGGTTGGCTACACCTTC. The variable domain in full, completed from reference TRBV5-6 and TRBJ1-2, reads DAGVTQSPTHLIKTRGQQVTLRCSPKSGHDTVSWYQQALGQGPQFIFQYYEEEERQRGNFPDRFSGHQFPNYSSELNVNALLLGDSALYLCASSAGTEVGYTFGSGTRLTVV.

The V gene is TRBV11-3, the J gene TRBJ2-1, with TRBD2 identical over 9 bases. The V and J ends lost 8 bases and 7 bases, in that order; junction bases with no gene match: 6. Germline CDR1 and CDR2: SGHNT and YENEEA. This CDR3 is 13 amino acids long. The CDR3 reads CASLSGRRNEQFF. Here the CDR3 DNA reads TGTGCCAGCCTTAGCGGGAGAAGGAATGAGCAGTTCTTC.